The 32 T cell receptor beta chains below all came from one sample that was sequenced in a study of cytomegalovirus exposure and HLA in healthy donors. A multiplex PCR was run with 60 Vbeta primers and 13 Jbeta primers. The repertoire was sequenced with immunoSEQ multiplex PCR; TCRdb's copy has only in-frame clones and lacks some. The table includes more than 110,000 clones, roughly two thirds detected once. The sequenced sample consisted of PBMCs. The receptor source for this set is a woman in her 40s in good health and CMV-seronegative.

The CDR3 bases are TGTGCCAGCAGCGATAGCGGGACCTCCTACAATGAGCAGTTCTTC. Its protein product is CASSDSGTSYNEQFF. The chain recombines TRBV9 with TRBJ2-1; 8 bases are a match to TRBD2. The CDR3 covers 15 residues. Germline V lookup: CDR1 SGDLS, CDR2 YYNGEE. The junction had 2 bases not matched to a gene; V was cut back by 3 bases and J by 0 bases.

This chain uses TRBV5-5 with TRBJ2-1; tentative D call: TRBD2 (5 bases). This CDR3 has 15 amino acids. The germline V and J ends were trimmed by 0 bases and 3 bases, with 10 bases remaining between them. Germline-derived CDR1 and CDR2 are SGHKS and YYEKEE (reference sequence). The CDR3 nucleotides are TGTGCCAGCAGCTTGGCTAGCTCATACTACAATGAGCAGTTCTTC. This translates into CASSLASSYYNEQFF.

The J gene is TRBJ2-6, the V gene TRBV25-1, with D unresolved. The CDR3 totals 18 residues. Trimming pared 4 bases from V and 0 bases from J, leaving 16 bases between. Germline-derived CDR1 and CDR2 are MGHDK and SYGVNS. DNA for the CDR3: TGTGCCAGCAGTGGATACCTTAACAGTCACTCTGGGGCCAACGTCCTGACTTTC. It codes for CASSGYLNSHSGANVLTF.

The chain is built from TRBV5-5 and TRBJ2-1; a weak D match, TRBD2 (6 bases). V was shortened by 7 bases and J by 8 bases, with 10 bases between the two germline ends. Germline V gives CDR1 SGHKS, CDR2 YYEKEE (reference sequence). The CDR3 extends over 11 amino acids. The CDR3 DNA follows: TGTGCCAGCCACCGGGGGTATGAGCAGTTCTTC. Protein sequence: CASHRGYEQFF.

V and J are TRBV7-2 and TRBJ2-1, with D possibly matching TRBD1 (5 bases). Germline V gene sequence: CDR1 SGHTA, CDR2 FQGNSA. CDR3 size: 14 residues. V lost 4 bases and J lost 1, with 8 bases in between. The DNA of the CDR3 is TGTGCCAGCAGCTCCGACAGTTCCTACAATGAGCAGTTCTTC. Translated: CASSSDSSYNEQFF.

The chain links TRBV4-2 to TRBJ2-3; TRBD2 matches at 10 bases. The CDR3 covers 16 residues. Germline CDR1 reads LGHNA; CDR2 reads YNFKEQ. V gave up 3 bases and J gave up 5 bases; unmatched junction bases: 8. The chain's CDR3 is CASSQIAGGVVDTQYF. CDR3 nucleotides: TGTGCCAGCAGCCAGATAGCGGGGGGCGTTGTAGATACGCAGTATTTT.

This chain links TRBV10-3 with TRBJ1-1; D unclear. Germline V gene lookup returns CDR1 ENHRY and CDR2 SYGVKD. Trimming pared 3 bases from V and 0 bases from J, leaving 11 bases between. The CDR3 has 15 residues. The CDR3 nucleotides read TGTGCCATCAGTGATGAAATGGCCGTGAACACTGAAGCTTTCTTT. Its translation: CAISDEMAVNTEAFF.

CDR3 sequence: CASSQETAHVTDTQYF. DNA for the CDR3: TGCGCCAGCAGCCAAGAGACAGCTCATGTCACAGATACGCAGTATTTT. V is TRBV4-3 and J is TRBJ2-3; possible D gene TRBD1, 5 bases. The CDR3 runs 16 residues. V was trimmed by 0 bases and J by 2 bases, leaving 12 bases between them. The V gene's germline CDR1 is LGHNA and CDR2 YSLEER.

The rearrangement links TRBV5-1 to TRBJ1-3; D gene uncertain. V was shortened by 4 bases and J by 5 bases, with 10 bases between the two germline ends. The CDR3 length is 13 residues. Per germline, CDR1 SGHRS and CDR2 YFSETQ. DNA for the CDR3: TGCGCCAGCAGCGCGGGCACCAGAAACACCATATATTTT. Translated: CASSAGTRNTIYF.

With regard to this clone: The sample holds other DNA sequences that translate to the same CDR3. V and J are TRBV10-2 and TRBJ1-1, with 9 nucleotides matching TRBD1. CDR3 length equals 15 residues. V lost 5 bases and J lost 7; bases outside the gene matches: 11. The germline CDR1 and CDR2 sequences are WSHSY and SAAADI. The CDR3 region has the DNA TGCGCCAGCAGTAACACCGGGACAGGGTTGAGTGAAGCTTTCTTT. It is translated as CASSNTGTGLSEAFF.

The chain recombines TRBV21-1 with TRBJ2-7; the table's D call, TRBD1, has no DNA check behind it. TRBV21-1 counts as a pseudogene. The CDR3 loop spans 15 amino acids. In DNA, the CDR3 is TGTGCCAGCAGCAAAGACTTTGGGACATACTACGAGCAGTACGTC. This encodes CASSKDFGTYYEQYV.

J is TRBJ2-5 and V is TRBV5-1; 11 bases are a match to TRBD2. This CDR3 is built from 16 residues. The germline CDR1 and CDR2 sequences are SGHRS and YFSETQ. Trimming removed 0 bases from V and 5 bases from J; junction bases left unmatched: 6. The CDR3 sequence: CASSLAASGGPETQYF. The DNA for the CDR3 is TGCGCCAGCAGCTTGGCAGCTAGCGGGGGGCCGGAGACCCAGTACTTC.

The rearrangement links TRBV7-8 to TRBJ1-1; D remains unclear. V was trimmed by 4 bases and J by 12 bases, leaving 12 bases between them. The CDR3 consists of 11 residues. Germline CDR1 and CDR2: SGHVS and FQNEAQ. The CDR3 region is CASSSDGRSFF. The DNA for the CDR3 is TGTGCCAGCAGCTCCGATGGTAGATCTTTCTTT.

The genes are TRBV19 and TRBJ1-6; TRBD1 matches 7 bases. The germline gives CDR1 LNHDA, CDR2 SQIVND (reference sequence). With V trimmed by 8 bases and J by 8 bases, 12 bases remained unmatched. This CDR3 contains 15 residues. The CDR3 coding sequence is TGTGCCAGTTCTACGACAGGGATGAATGATTCACCCCTCCACTTT. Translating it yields CASSTTGMNDSPLHF. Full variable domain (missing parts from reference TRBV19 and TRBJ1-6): DGGITQSPKYLFRKEGQNVTLSCEQNLNHDAMYWYRQDPGQGLRLIYYSQIVNDFQKGDIAEGYSVSREKKESFPLTVTSAQKNPTAFYLCASSTTGMNDSPLHFGNGTRLTVT.

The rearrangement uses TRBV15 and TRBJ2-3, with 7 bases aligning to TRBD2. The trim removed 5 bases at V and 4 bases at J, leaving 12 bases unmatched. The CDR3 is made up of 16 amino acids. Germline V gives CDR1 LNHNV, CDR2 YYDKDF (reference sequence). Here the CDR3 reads CATSPGRAGLADTQYF. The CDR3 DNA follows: TGTGCCACCAGCCCTGGGAGGGCCGGGCTTGCAGATACGCAGTATTTT.

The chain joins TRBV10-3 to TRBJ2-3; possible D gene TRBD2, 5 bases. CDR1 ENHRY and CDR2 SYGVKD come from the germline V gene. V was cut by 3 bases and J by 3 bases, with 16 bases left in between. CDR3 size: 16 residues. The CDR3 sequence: CAISEGASGGTDTQYF. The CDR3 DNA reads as TGTGCCATCAGTGAAGGAGCGTCAGGAGGAACAGATACGCAGTATTTT.

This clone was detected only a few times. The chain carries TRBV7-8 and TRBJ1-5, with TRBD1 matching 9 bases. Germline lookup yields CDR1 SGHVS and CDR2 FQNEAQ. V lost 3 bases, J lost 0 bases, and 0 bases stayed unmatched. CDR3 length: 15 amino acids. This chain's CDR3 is CASSLDRGSNQPQHF. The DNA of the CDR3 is TGTGCCAGCAGCTTGGACAGGGGTAGCAATCAGCCCCAGCATTTT.

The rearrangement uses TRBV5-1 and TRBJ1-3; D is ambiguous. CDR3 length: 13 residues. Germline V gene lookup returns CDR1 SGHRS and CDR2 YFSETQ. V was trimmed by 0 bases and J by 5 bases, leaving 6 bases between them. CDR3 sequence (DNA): TGCGCCAGCAGCTTGGGAGAGAGAAACACCATATATTTT. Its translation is CASSLGERNTIYF.

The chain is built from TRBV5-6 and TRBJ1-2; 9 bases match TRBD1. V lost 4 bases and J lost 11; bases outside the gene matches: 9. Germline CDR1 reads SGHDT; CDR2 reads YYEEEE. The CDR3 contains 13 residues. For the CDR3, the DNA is TGTGCCAGCAGCCCAGCCGGACAGGGGAGTTACACCTTC. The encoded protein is CASSPAGQGSYTF.

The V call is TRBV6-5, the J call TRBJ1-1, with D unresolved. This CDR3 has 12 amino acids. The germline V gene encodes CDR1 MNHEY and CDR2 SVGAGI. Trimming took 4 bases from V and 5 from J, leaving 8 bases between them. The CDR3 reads CASSFGSTEAFF. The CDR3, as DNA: TGTGCCAGCAGTTTTGGTAGTACTGAAGCTTTCTTT.

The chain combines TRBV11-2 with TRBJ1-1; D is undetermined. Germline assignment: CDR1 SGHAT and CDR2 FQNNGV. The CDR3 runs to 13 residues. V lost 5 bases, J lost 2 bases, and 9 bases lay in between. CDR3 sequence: CASSGTVNTEAFF. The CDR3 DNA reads TGTGCCAGCAGCGGTACAGTTAACACTGAAGCTTTCTTT.

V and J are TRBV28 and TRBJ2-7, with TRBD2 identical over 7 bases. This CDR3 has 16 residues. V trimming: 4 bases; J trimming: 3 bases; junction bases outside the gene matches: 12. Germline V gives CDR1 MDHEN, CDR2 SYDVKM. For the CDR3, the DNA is TGTGCCAGCAGTTCCGGGACTACCAATTATGACTACGAGCAGTACGTC. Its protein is CASSSGTTNYDYEQYV.

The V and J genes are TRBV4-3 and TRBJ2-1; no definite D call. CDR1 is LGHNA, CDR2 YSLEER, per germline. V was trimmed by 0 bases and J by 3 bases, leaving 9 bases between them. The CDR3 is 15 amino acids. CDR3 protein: CASSQEAAGYNEQFF. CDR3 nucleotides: TGCGCCAGCAGCCAAGAGGCGGCCGGCTACAATGAGCAGTTCTTC.

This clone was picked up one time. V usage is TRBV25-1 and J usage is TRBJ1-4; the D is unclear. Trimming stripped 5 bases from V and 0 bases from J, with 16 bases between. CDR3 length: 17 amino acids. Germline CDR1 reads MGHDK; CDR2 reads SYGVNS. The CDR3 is CASSPSSGRATNEKLFF. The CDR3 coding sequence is TGTGCCAGCAGTCCGTCTTCCGGGAGGGCAACTAATGAAAAACTGTTTTTT.

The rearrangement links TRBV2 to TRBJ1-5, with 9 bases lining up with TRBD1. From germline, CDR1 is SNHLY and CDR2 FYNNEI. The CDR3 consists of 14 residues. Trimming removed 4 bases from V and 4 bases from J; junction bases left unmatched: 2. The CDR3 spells CASSVGTGNQPQHF. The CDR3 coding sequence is TGTGCCAGCAGTGTGGGGACAGGGAATCAGCCCCAGCATTTT. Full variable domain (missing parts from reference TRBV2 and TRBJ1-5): EPEVTQTPSHQVTQMGQEVILRCVPISNHLYFYWYRQILGQKVEFLVSFYNNEISEKSEIFDDQFSVERPDGSNFTLKIRSTKLEDSAMYFCASSVGTGNQPQHFGDGTRLSIL.

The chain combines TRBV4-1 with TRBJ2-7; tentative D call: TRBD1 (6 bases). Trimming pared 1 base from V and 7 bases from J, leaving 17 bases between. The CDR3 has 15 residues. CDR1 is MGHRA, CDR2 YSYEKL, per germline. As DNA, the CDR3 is TGCGCCAGCAGCCAAGTCACAGGGTTTTCTGAAGAGCAGTACTTC. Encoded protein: CASSQVTGFSEEQYF.

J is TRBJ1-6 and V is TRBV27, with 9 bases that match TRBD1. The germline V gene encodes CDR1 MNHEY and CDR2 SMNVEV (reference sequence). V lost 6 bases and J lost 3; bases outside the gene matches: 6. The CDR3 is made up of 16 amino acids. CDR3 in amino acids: CASSSGTGNYNSPLHF. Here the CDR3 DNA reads TGTGCCAGCAGCTCCGGGACAGGGAACTATAATTCACCCCTCCACTTT.

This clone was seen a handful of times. The CDR3 bases are TGTGCCAGCAGTTACTCGAGGAACAGGGGGATAGAGGGCTACACCTTC. Amino acids: CASSYSRNRGIEGYTF. V is TRBV6-6 and J is TRBJ1-2; 8 nucleotides match TRBD1. The CDR3 has 16 amino acids. V lost 0 bases to trimming and J lost 8 bases; unmatched junction nucleotides: 11. The germline V gene encodes CDR1 MNHNY and CDR2 SVGAGI (reference sequence).

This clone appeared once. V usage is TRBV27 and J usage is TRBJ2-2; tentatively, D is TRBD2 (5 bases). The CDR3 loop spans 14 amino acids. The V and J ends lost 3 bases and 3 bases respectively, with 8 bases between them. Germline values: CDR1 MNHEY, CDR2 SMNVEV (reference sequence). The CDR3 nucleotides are TGTGCCAGCAGTTTTGTGGGAGACACCGGGGAGCTGTTTTTT. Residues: CASSFVGDTGELFF.

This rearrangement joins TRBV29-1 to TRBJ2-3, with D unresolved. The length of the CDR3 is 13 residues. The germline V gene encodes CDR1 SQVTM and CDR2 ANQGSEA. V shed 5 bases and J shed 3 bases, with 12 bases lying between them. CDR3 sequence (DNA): TGCAGCGTTAACCCGACTGGAACAGATACGCAGTATTTT. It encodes CSVNPTGTDTQYF.

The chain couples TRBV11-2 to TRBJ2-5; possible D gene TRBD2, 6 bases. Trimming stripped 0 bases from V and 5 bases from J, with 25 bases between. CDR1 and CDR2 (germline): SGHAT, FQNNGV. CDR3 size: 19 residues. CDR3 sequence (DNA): TGTGCCAGCAGCTTAGACTCACCCCCGGGCCTAGCGTTTTTGGAGACCCAGTACTTC. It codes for CASSLDSPPGLAFLETQYF.

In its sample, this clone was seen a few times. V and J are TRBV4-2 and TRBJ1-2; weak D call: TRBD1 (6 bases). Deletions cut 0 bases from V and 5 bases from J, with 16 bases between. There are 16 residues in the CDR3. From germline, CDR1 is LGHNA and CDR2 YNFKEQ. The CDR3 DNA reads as TGTGCCAGCAGCCAAGATAGACGGAGGACAGAGTATGGCTACACCTTC. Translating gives CASSQDRRRTEYGYTF.